What follows describes a single TCR beta chain. The same CDR3 can be traced to other DNA sequences in this sample. The source of the sample is a study of blood T cell repertoires in COVID-19. Donors were grouped by their self-reported clinical history. V was clipped by 0 bases and J by 3 bases, with 9 bases between them. Germline assignment: CDR1 SGHRS and CDR2 YFSETQ. This CDR3 contains 15 residues. Clones were read by immunoSEQ multiplex PCR, and TCRdb kept only the in-frame ones, dropping some. The data contain roughly 200,000 clones, 80% to 90% of them singletons. This receptor was taken from a man aged 30 to 39 who had recovered from COVID-19. The source material was PBMCs or T cells enriched from blood (not recorded which). The chain uses TRBV5-1 and TRBJ2-2; tentative D call: TRBD1 (6 bases). CDR3 DNA: TGCGCCAGCAGCTTGGCCAGGGGAGACACCGGGGAGCTGTTTTTT. Translated, it gives CASSLARGDTGELFF.